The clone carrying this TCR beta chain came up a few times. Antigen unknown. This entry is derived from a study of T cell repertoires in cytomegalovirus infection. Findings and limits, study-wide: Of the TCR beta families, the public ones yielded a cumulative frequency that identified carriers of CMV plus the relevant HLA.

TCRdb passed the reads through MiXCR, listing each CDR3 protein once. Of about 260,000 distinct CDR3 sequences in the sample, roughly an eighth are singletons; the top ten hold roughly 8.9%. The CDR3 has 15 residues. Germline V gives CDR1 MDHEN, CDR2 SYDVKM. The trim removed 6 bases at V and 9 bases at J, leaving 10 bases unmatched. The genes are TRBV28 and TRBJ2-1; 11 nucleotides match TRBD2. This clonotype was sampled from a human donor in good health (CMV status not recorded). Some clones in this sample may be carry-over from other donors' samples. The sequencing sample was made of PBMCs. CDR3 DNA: TGTGCCAGCAGACAACCGGGACTAGCGGTCGGTGAGCAGTTCTTC. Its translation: CASRQPGLAVGEQFF.